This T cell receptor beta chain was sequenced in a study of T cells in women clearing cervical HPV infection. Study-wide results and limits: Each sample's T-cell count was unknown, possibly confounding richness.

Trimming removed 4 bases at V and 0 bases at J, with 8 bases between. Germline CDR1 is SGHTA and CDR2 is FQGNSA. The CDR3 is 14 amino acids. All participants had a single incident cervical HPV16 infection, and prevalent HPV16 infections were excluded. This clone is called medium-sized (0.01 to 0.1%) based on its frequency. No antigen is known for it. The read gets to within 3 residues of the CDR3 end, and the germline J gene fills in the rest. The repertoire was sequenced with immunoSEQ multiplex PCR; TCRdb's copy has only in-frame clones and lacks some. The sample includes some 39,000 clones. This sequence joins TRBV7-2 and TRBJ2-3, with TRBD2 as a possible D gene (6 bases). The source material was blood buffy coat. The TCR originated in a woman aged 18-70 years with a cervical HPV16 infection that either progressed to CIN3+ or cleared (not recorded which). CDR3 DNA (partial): TGTGCCAGCAGCTCCGGGACTAGCACAGATACG. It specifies CASSSGTSTDT. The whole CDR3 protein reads CASSSGTSTDTQYF.